The sequence of this TCR beta chain was determined in a study of cytomegalovirus exposure and HLA in healthy donors (dated by TCRdb to 2017 to 2019). Background on the whole study: According to a later analysis, one platform produced both the roughly 110 validation repertoires and the 670 or so repertoires of the first cohort. The study aimed to test whether cataloging public T cell receptors could reveal signatures of past pathogen exposure. In addition to the first cohort of around 670 subjects, a separate validation cohort of 120 different subjects was used. The study combined high-throughput TCR immunosequencing, statistical association of individual TCRs with disease status, and machine learning to predict cytomegalovirus infection status.

As encoded in the germline V gene, CDR1 is SGHRS while CDR2 is YFSETQ. The trim is 4 bases for V and 1 base for J, with a gap of 14 bases between the germline ends. The CDR3 starts with the cysteine, ends with the phenylalanine, and has 15 residues. Only CDR3 DNA remains: 45 bases, in frame from the first base. The method behind the library was the immunoSEQ multiplex PCR assay. The paper's processing steps were these. To diagnose cytomegalovirus status from the catalog of TCR beta chain sequences, a statistical classification framework was built. Drawn from immuneACCESS, this table holds only the in-frame rearrangements with V and J called that TCRdb kept. Clones are partly lost; checked studies trace under half to an unresolved V gene and leave the rest unexplained. V and J calls and clone size are given by that table; D and trimming were obtained from the DNA. For this sample there are 150,000 to 250,000 clones; about 81% appear just once. 1.2% of the sample belongs to the ten largest clones.

A few counts support this clone. What this receptor recognizes is not known. No much larger clonotype is one base removed from it; base qualities were not supplied. Study-wide conclusions, independent of this receptor: The authors suggested that the approach could potentially be generalized to other disease states and immunological phenotypes. In the study, some 180 TCR beta chains were listed as associated with cytomegalovirus. While some public TCRs were present in many individuals, most TCR sequences turned up only very rarely across donors. In a later analysis, TCRs clustered in the first cohort were found to also tend to co-occur in the roughly 130 validation repertoires, with 85% to 95% of cluster scores above 0. The classifier was reported to diagnose cytomegalovirus status with high specificity and sensitivity in both the original cohort and the validation cohort. In vitro tests confirmed that a few of the cytomegalovirus-associated TCR beta chains recognize cytomegalovirus antigens. The validation cohort had no HLA typing available for a later analysis, so co-occurrence within that cohort was assessed over all 120 or so repertoires.

Donors formed part of the validation cohort, which comprised 120 subjects and was distinct from the first cohort of some 700 subjects. Rearrangement joined TRBV5-1 to TRBJ1-2; no confident D gene assignment can be made. Sequenced material: PBMCs. The receptor's source is a woman aged 25-40 years in good health and CMV-seronegative. The DNA is as follows: TGCGCCAGCAGCCCCAGAGAGGTTGGTAACTATGGCTACACCTTC. The encoded protein is CASSPREVGNYGYTF. With the portions outside the CDR3 filled from the reference TRBV5-1 and TRBJ1-2 genes, the complete variable region becomes KAGVTQTPRYLIKTRGQQVTLSCSPISGHRSVSWYQQTPGQGLQFLFEYFSETQRNKGNFPGRFSGRQFSNSRSEMNVSTLELGDSALYLCASSPREVGNYGYTFGSGTRLTVV.